A selection of T cell receptor beta chains follows, all from one sample in a study of CXCR3-negative and CXCR3-positive naive CD8 T cells. TCRdb re-called the 5' RACE reads, yielding one record per CDR3 amino acid sequence without DNA. This table lists about 98,000 distinct CDR3 sequences. The sample consisted of naive CXCR3+ CD8+ T cells from blood. The receptors originated from a human donor in good health. Some clones in this sample may be carry-over from other donors' samples. The CDR3 runs from the conserved cysteine through the conserved F or W.

j_gene | len | v_gene | CDR3aa
TRBJ2-3 | 14 | TRBV7-8 | CASSSALGADTQYF
TRBJ1-1 | 16 | TRBV7-9 | CASSSEEDSMNTEAFF
TRBJ1-2 | 17 | TRBV29-1 | CSVAGARRLGANYGYTF
TRBJ2-1 | 15 | TRBV6-6 | CASSYRWDRSNEQFF
TRBJ1-5 | 19 | TRBV28 | CASSKGNLGSFDSNQPQHF
TRBJ2-2 | 14 | TRBV6-2/TRBV6-3 | CASSPLGVPGELFF
TRBJ1-1 | 14 | TRBV9 | CASSENSGDTEAFF
TRBJ2-1 | 18 | TRBV7-2 | CASSSRDPKQSSYNEQFF
TRBJ2-7 | 16 | TRBV20-1 | CSATEGTVGAPWEQYF
TRBJ2-2 | 16 | TRBV10-3 | CAISEGLGRGTGELFF
TRBJ2-7 | 17 | TRBV28 | CASSPLHRVVFSYEQYF
TRBJ2-1 | 16 | TRBV12-3/TRBV12-4 | CASSFSGGPSIGEQFF
TRBJ2-1 | 13 | TRBV4-1 | CASSPTSGMWQFF
TRBJ2-7 | 12 | TRBV7-8 | CASSLYGYEQYF
TRBJ2-7 | 12 | TRBV7-9 | CASSFVSGEQYF
TRBJ2-1 | 14 | TRBV27 | CASSAGVSYNEQFF
TRBJ1-1 | 14 | TRBV11-2 | CASSLGQGMIEAFF
TRBJ2-1 | 16 | TRBV5-1 | CASSSLGGQYHNEQFF
TRBJ2-1 | 20 | TRBV14 | CASSQDGLAGGPSSYNEQFF
TRBJ2-5 | 14 | TRBV7-9 | CASSQRGNQETQYF
TRBJ2-2 | 16 | TRBV7-2 | CASSFLLAEPTGELFF
TRBJ2-7 | 15 | TRBV4-1 | CASSQDPPPSHEQYF
TRBJ1-5 | 14 | TRBV6-5 | CASSYTGVEQPQHF
TRBJ2-7 | 12 | TRBV5-1 | CASSLEGSEQYF
TRBJ2-1 | 17 | TRBV29-1 | CSVEVPGQGGSYNEQFF
TRBJ2-3 | 12 | TRBV29-1 | CSVYRDTDTQYF
TRBJ1-1 | 11 | TRBV5-5 | CASSFQGPLIF
TRBJ1-5 | 13 | TRBV28 | CASSPRTDLLQHF
TRBJ2-7 | 17 | TRBV6-2/TRBV6-3 | CASSYPSDRAIPYEQYF
TRBJ1-1 | 12 | TRBV29-1 | CSVVGQHTEAFF
TRBJ2-2 | 15 | TRBV12-3/TRBV12-4 | CASSSSGGTTGELFF
TRBJ2-1 | 14 | TRBV27 | CASSVGGIYNEQFF
TRBJ2-3 | 14 | TRBV14 | CASSQEQGPDTQYF
TRBJ2-3 | 15 | TRBV4-1 | CASSQAGQPIDTQYF
TRBJ1-1 | 14 | TRBV5-6 | CASSYRSLSTEAFF
TRBJ1-2 | 15 | TRBV12-3/TRBV12-4 | CASSLAPTGRNGYTF
TRBJ2-7 | 14 | TRBV4-1 | CASSHSGTTYEQYF
TRBJ2-3 | 14 | TRBV7-9 | CASSLLEDTDTQYF
TRBJ2-7 | 15 | TRBV29-1 | CSVEWDRGLVDEQYF
TRBJ2-3 | 17 | TRBV6-6 | CASTKLPVGGQEDTQYF
TRBJ1-3 | 14 | TRBV7-3 | CASSRKTGGDTIYF
TRBJ2-2 | 15 | TRBV25-1 | CASKEPRGETGELFF
TRBJ2-4 | 17 | TRBV13 | CASSPTGATIARNIQYF
TRBJ1-5 | 11 | TRBV29-1 | CSADKGQPQHF
TRBJ2-2 | 17 | TRBV23-1 | CASSQDLGAGSHGELFF